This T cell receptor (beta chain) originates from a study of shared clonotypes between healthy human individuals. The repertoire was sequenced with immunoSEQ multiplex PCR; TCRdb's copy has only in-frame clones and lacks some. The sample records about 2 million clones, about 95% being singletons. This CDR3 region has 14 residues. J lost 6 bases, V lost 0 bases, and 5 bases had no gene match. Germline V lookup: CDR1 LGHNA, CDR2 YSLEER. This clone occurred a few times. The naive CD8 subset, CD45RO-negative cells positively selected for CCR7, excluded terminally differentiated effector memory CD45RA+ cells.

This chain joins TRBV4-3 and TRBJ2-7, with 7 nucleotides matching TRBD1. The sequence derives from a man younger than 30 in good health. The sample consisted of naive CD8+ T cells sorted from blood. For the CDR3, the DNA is TGCGCCAGCAGCCAAGATAAGGGGGCGATCGAGCAGTACTTC. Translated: CASSQDKGAIEQYF.